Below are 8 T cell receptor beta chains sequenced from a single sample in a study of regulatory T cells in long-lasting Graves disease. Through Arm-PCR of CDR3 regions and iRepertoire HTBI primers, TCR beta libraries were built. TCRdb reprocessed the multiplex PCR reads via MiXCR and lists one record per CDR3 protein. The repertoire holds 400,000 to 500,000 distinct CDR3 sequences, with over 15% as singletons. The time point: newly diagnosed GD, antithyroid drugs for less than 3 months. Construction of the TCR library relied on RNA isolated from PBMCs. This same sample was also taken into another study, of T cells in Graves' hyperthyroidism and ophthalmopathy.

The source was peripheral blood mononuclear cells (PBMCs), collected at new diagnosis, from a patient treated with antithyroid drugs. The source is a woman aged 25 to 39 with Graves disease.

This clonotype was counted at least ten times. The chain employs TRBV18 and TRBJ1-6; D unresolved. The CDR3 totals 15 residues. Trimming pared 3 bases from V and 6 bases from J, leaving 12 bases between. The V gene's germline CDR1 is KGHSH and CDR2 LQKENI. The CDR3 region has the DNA TGTGCCAGCTCACCGTGGGCAGGTCGTAATTCACCCCTCCACTTT. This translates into CASSPWAGRNSPLHF.

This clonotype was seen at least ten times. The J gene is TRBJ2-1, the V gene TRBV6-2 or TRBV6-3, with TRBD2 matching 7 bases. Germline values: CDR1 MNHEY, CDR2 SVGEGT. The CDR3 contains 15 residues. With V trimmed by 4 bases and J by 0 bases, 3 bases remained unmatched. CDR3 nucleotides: TGTGCCAGCAGTTCCGGGACTAACTCCTACAATGAGCAGTTCTTC. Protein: CASSSGTNSYNEQFF.

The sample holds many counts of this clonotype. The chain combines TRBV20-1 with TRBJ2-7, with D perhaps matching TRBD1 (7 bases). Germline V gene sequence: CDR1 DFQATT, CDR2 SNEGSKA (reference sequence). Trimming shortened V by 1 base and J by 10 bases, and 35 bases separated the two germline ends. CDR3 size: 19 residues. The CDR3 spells CSARGVTGMVQKGMGGQYF. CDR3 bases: TGCAGTGCTAGAGGAGTGACAGGGATGGTCCAAAAGGGCATGGGGGGACAGTACTTC.

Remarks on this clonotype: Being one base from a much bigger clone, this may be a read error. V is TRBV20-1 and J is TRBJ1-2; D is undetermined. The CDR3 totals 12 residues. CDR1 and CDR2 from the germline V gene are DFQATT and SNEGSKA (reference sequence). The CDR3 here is CSARVDNYGSTF. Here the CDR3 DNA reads TGCAGTGCTCGGGTTGACAACTATGGCTCCACCTTC.

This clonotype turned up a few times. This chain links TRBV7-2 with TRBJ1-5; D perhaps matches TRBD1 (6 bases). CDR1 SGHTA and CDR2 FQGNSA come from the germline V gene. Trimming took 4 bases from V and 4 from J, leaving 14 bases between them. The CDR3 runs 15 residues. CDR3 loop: CASSSEGQRNQPQHF. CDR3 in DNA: TGTGCCAGCAGCTCGGAAGGACAGAGGAATCAGCCCCAGCATTTT.

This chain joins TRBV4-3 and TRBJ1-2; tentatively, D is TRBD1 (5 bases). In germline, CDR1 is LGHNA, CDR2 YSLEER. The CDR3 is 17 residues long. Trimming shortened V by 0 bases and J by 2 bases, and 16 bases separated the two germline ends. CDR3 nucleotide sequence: TGCGCCAGCAGCCAAGATGGTCCAGGGTCCGTAAACTATGGCTACACCTTC. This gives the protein CASSQDGPGSVNYGYTF.

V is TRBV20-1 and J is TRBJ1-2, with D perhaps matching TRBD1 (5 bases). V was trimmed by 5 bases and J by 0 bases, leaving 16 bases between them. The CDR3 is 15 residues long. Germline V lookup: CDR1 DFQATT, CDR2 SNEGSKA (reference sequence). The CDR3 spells CSAGRGPRANYGYTF. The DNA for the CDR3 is TGCAGTGCTGGGCGGGGACCGCGGGCTAACTATGGCTACACCTTC.

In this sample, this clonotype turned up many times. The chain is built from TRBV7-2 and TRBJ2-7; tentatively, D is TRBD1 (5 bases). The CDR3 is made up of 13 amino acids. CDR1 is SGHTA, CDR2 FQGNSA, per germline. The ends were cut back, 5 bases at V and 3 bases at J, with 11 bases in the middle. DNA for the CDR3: TGTGCCAGCAGCATCGACAGAAACTACGAGCAGTACTTC. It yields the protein CASSIDRNYEQYF. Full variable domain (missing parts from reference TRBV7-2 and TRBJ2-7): GAGVSQSPSNKVTEKGKDVELRCDPISGHTALYWYRQSLGQGLEFLIYFQGNSAPDKSGLPSDRFSAERTGGSVSTLTIQRTQQEDSAVYLCASSIDRNYEQYFGPGTRLTVT.